The 9 T cell receptor beta chains presented below share a single source sample, sequenced in a study of immune evolution from preneoplasia to lung adenocarcinoma (dated by TCRdb to the early 2020s). Receptor amplification or capture employed the immunoSEQ multiplex PCR assay. As stored in TCRdb, this immuneACCESS dataset retains in-frame rearrangements with V and J assigned. A fraction of the clones does not appear; measured against another copy, unresolved V genes explain less than half of the discrepancy, and the remainder lacks a known reason. The sample table contains roughly 4,200 clones; only one count was recorded for about four fifths of them. The ten most abundant clones make up less than 35% of the sample. Sample: FFPE invasive lung adenocarcinoma tissue. Per the publication, the cell subset or site label means: frankly invasive lung adenocarcinoma (ADC). The source is a person aged 35-60 years with lung adenocarcinoma. Some clones in this sample may be carry-over from other donors' samples.

The V and J genes are TRBV6-5 and TRBJ1-1, with D possibly TRBD1 on 5 matching bases. CDR1 and CDR2 (germline): MNHEY, SVGAGI. The CDR3 totals 14 residues. Trimming left V 2 bases short and J 5 bases short, with 12 bases between. In DNA, the CDR3 is TGTGCCAGCAGTTACCTCCAGGGAGGGACTGAAGCTTTCTTT. It translates to CASSYLQGGTEAFF.

The V and J genes are TRBV10-3 and TRBJ2-2; 11 bases are shared with TRBD2. V gave up 7 bases and J gave up 2 bases; unmatched junction bases: 3. The length of the CDR3 is 15 residues. Germline V gene sequence: CDR1 ENHRY, CDR2 SYGVKD. CDR3 sequence: CAITRLAGNTGELFF. CDR3 in DNA: TGTGCCATCACGCGACTAGCGGGAAACACCGGGGAGCTGTTTTTT.

J is TRBJ2-2 and V is TRBV6-6, with D possibly being TRBD1 (5 bases). This CDR3 region has 16 residues. Trimming shortened V by 3 bases and J by 2 bases, and 13 bases separated the two germline ends. Germline V gene lookup returns CDR1 MNHNY and CDR2 SVGAGI (reference sequence). The CDR3 DNA follows: TGTGCCAGCAGTTATTTGGCAGGGCAAAACACCGGGGAGCTGTTTTTT. Protein product: CASSYLAGQNTGELFF.

The chain couples TRBV2 to TRBJ1-1, with a weak D call TRBD1 (6 bases). CDR1 SNHLY and CDR2 FYNNEI come from the germline V gene. V gave up 4 bases and J gave up 4 bases, with 19 bases separating them. This CDR3 comprises 16 residues. CDR3 sequence: CASSGTVVIRITEAFF. The CDR3 region has the DNA TGTGCCAGCAGTGGGACAGTTGTCATCCGGATCACTGAAGCTTTCTTT.

CDR3 protein: CASREGIEKLFF. As DNA, the CDR3 is TGTGCCAGCAGGGAGGGGATTGAAAAACTGTTTTTT. The gene calls are TRBV6-6 and TRBJ1-4; a weak D match, TRBD1 (5 bases). V lost 6 bases and J lost 7, with 9 bases in between. Germline CDR1 MNHNY, CDR2 SVGAGI (reference sequence). This CDR3 has 12 residues.

This clone was observed a handful of times. This rearrangement joins TRBV20-1 to TRBJ2-7; no definite D call. Trimming shortened V by 3 bases and J by 5 bases, and 8 bases separated the two germline ends. Germline V gene sequence: CDR1 DFQATT, CDR2 SNEGSKA (reference sequence). This CDR3 has 11 residues. The chain's CDR3 is CSASGGDEQYF. The CDR3, as DNA: TGCAGTGCTAGTGGCGGAGACGAGCAGTACTTC.

The chain links TRBV5-6 to TRBJ1-2; D remains unclear. V lost 0 bases and J lost 1, with 7 bases in between. CDR1 is SGHDT, CDR2 YYEEEE, per germline. The CDR3 has 14 residues. In DNA, the CDR3 is TGTGCCAGCAGCTTGGGCCCGAGTAACTATGGCTACACCTTC. Translated: CASSLGPSNYGYTF.

This chain links TRBV28 with TRBJ2-7; 7 bases agree with TRBD1. After removal of 5 bases from V and 7 bases from J, the junction contained 14 bases not matched to a gene. Germline lookup yields CDR1 MDHEN and CDR2 SYDVKM. This CDR3 spans 15 amino acids. The chain's CDR3 is CASSPPLQGEREQYF. The CDR3 nucleotides read TGTGCCAGCAGTCCCCCGCTGCAGGGGGAGAGGGAGCAGTACTTC.

The V call is TRBV11-2, the J call TRBJ2-7; TRBD2 might be the D (6 bases). The ends were cut back, 2 bases at V and 3 bases at J, with 26 bases in the middle. This CDR3 has 19 residues. Germline lookup yields CDR1 SGHAT and CDR2 FQNNGV. The CDR3 reads CASSLRFLPWGERNYEQYF. CDR3 nucleotide sequence: TGTGCCAGCAGCTTAAGATTCCTCCCTTGGGGGGAAAGGAACTACGAGCAGTACTTC.